Included here is one T cell receptor beta chain sequence, with context. This sample is part of a study of T cell responses to AZD1222 COVID-19 vaccine. Sequencing was performed with immunoSEQ multiplex PCR; in TCRdb, only in-frame clones are kept and a portion is missing. This sample has more than 95,000 clones, with roughly nine tenths found just once. V trimming: 7 bases; J trimming: 3 bases; junction bases outside the gene matches: 5. Germline CDR1 and CDR2: SQVTM and ANQGSEA. The CDR3 covers 13 residues. The TCR originated in an adult who received the MenACWY meningococcal vaccine as a control. Sequenced here: peripheral blood, sampled 28 days after the second dose of the MenACWY control vaccine. This rearrangement joins TRBV29-1 to TRBJ1-4; TRBD1 agrees at 7 bases. DNA for the CDR3: TGCAGCGCCAAGACAGGGTCTAATGAAAAACTGTTTTTT. The encoded protein is CSAKTGSNEKLFF.